This TCR beta chain was documented in a study of blood T cell repertoires in COVID-19. Turning to the study itself: Specimens from acute and convalescent COVID-19 originated in the United States, Italy and Spain.

CDR3 length: 16 residues. Losses at the gene ends were 6 bases for V and 3 bases for J; bases not matched to a gene: 8. The germline gives CDR1 LNHDA, CDR2 SQIVND (reference sequence). Which cohort a participant joined came from the clinical history participants gave. The recovered donors of Cohort 3 showed two negative PCRs, clearance, or symptom resolution. Generated by immunoSEQ multiplex PCR, the TCRdb table keeps only in-frame clones and is missing some. The table has approximately 300,000 clones, approximately 90% seen once. The chain uses TRBV19 and TRBJ2-3; 11 bases line up with TRBD2. Material for sequencing was PBMCs or T cells enriched from blood (not recorded which). This clonotype was sampled from a woman between 18 and 29 years old who had recovered from COVID-19. The CDR3 protein is CASSYSGTSGTDTQYF. The CDR3 DNA sequence: TGTGCCAGTAGCTACTCCGGGACTAGCGGAACAGATACGCAGTATTTT.